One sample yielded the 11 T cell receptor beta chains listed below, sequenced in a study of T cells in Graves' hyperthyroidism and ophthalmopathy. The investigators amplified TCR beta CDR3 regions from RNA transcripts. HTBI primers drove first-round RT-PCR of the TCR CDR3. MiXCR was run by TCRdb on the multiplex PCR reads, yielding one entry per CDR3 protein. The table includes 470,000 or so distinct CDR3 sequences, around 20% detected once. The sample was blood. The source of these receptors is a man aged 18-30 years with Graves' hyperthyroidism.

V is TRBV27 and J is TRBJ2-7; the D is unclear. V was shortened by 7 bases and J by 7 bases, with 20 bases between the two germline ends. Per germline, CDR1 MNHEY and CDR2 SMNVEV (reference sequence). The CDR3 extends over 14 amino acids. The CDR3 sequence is CASTPRRVYGEQYF. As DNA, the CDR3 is TGTGCCAGCACCCCACGTAGGGTATATGGGGAGCAGTACTTC.

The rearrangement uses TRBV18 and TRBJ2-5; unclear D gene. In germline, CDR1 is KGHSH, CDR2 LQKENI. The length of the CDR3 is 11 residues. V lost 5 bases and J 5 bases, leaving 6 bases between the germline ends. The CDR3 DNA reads TGTGCCAGCTCAACAGTGGAGACCCAGTACTTC. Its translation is CASSTVETQYF.

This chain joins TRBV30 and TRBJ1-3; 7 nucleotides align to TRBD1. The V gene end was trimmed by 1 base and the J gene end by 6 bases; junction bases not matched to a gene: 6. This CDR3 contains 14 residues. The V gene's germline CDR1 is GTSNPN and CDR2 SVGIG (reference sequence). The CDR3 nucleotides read TGTGCCTGGAGTGAGGGACAGCCGCAAAACACCATATATTTT. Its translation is CAWSEGQPQNTIYF.

The CDR3, as DNA: TGCGCCAGCAGCCCGGAGGGGGCCATCCCCTACGAGCAGTACTTC. This gives the protein CASSPEGAIPYEQYF. The chain employs TRBV5-1 and TRBJ2-7, with D maybe TRBD1 (7 bases). Germline CDR1 SGHRS, CDR2 YFSETQ. Trimming removed 4 bases from V and 2 bases from J, with 16 bases in between. The CDR3 is 15 amino acids.

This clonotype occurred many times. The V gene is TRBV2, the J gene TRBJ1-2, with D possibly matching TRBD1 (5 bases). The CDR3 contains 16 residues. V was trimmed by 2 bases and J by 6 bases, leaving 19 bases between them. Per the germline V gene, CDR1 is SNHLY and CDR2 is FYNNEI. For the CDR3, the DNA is TGTGCCAGCAGTGAAACCCCATCTTTCGGGGGAGATGGCTACACCTTC. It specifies CASSETPSFGGDGYTF.

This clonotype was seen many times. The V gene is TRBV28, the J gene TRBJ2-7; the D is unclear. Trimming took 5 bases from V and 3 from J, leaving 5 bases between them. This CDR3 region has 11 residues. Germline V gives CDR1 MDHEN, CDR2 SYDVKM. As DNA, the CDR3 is TGTGCCAGCAGTACCATCTACGAGCAGTACTTC. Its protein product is CASSTIYEQYF.

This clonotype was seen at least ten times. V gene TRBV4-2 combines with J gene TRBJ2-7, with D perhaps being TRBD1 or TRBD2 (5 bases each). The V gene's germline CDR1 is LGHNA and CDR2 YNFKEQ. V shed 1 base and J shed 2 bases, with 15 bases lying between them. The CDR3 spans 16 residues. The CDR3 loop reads CASSQARTGLTYEQYF. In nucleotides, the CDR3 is TGTGCCAGCAGCCAAGCCCGGACGGGGCTAACCTACGAGCAGTACTTC.

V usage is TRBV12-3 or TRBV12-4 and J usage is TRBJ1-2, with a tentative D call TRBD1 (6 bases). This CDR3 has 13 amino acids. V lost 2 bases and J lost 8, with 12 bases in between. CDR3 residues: CASSLQGSEGYTF. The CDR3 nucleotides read TGTGCCAGCAGTTTACAGGGGTCAGAGGGCTACACCTTC.

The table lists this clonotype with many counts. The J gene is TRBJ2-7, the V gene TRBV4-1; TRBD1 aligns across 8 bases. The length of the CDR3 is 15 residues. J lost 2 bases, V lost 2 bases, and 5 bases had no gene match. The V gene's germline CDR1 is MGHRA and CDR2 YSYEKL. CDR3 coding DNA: TGCGCCAGCAGCCAAAACTACAGGGGGACCTACGAGCAGTACTTC. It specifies CASSQNYRGTYEQYF.

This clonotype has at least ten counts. CDR3 amino acids: CSARDHDLPWGRGLGETQYF. CDR3 bases: TGCAGTGCTAGAGATCACGATTTACCCTGGGGCAGGGGGCTAGGAGAGACCCAGTACTTC. The chain joins TRBV20-1 to TRBJ2-5; TRBD1 agrees at 8 bases. The trim removed 0 bases at V and 4 bases at J, leaving 22 bases unmatched. The length of the CDR3 is 20 residues. Germline V gives CDR1 DFQATT, CDR2 SNEGSKA (reference sequence).

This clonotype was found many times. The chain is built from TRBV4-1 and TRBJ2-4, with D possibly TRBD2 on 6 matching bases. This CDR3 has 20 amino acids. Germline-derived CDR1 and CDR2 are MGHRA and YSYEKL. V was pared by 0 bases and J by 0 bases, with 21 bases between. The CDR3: CASSQDRPLTSPVAKNIQYF. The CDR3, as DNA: TGCGCCAGCAGCCAAGATCGCCCCCTTACTAGCCCAGTAGCCAAAAACATTCAGTACTTC.